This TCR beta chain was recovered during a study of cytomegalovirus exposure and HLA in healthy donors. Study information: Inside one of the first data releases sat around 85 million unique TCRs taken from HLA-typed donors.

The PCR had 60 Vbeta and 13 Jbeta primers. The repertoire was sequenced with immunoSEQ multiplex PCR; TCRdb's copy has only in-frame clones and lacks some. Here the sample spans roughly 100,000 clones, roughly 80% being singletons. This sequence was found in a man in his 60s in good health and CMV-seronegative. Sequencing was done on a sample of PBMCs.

The CDR3 sequence: CASGQGNLNEQFF. The CDR3 nucleotides read TGTGCCAGTGGGCAGGGGAATTTGAATGAGCAGTTCTTC. The genes are TRBV19 and TRBJ2-1; D may be TRBD1 (6 bases). Germline loops: CDR1 LNHDA, CDR2 SQIVND (reference sequence). V was shortened by 8 bases and J by 7 bases, with 15 bases between the two germline ends. The CDR3 has 13 amino acids.